This T cell receptor beta chain appears in the sequencing data of a study of shared clonotypes between healthy human individuals. V gave up 6 bases and J gave up 8 bases; unmatched junction bases: 6. The CDR3 consists of 12 residues. Germline V gene lookup returns CDR1 MNHNS and CDR2 SASEGT. Notes on the study in general: Rarefaction analysis demonstrated incomplete sorted-subset sequencing notwithstanding large depth.

Worth noting for this clone: Its antigen is not identified.

TCRdb's copy holds only in-frame clones and misses some; the assay was immunoSEQ multiplex PCR. This sample has roughly 2 million clones, with 95% found just once. Material for sequencing was naive CD4+ T cells sorted from blood. Specified subset: CD45RA+ positively selected. The TCR comes from a man younger than 30 in good health. The gene calls are TRBV6-1 and TRBJ1-2, with 7 bases lining up with TRBD1. The CDR3 bases are TGTGCCAGCAGCGACAGGGTCCAGGGCTACACCTTC. Encoded protein: CASSDRVQGYTF.